The 28 T cell receptor beta chains presented below share a single source sample, sequenced in a study of PD-L1 blockade in urothelial cancer. Sequencing was performed with immunoSEQ multiplex PCR; in TCRdb, only in-frame clones are kept and a portion is missing. The sample lists around 93,000 clones; roughly 85% were seen once. Specified time point: peripheral blood 6 weeks after treatment start. This material consisted of PBMCs, taken around atezolizumab (anti-PD-L1) treatment. Source of these receptors: a man between 65 and 80 years old with urothelial cancer.

The CDR3 bases are TGTGCCAGCAGCTTGAGTTGGAGGTCTGAAGCTTTCTTT. Its translation is CASSLSWRSEAFF. The chain recombines TRBV5-5 with TRBJ1-1; D unresolved. Trimming pared 1 base from V and 6 bases from J, leaving 10 bases between. CDR1 is SGHKS, CDR2 YYEKEE, per germline (reference sequence). The CDR3 sequence is 13 residues long. The full variable domain, rest sourced from reference TRBV5-5 and TRBJ1-1, is DAGVTQSPTHLIKTRGQQVTLRCSPISGHKSVSWYQQVLGQGPQFIFQYYEKEERGRGNFPDRFSARQFPNYSSELNVNALLLGDSALYLCASSLSWRSEAFFGQGTRLTVV.

The gene calls are TRBV6-1 and TRBJ1-2, with a weak D call TRBD1 (6 bases). V was cut by 6 bases and J by 1 base, with 15 bases left in between. Germline CDR1 and CDR2: MNHNS and SASEGT. This CDR3 comprises 15 residues. The chain's CDR3 is CASRFDRNFNYGYTF. In DNA, the CDR3 is TGTGCCAGCAGATTCGACAGGAATTTTAACTATGGCTACACCTTC.

The chain employs TRBV7-3 and TRBJ1-1; no firm D call. The V end lost 1 base, the J end lost 6 bases, and 12 bases lay between the germline ends. This CDR3 spans 14 amino acids. The V gene's germline CDR1 is SGHTA and CDR2 FQGTGA. CDR3 DNA: TGTGCCAGCAGCTTAAGCCCTAAAGGAGCTGAAGCTTTCTTT. It encodes CASSLSPKGAEAFF.

The V and J genes are TRBV5-1 and TRBJ2-3; TRBD1 is a possible D gene (6 bases). CDR1 is SGHRS, CDR2 YFSETQ, per germline. The CDR3 covers 16 residues. Deletions cut 2 bases from V and 4 bases from J, with 17 bases between. Written as DNA, the CDR3 is TGCGCCAGCAGCTTAACTCTACAGGGTAGCGCAGATACGCAGTATTTT. Translating it yields CASSLTLQGSADTQYF.

The chain's CDR3 is CASSSAYEQYF. As DNA, the CDR3 is TGTGCCAGCAGCTCGGCCTACGAGCAGTACTTC. This chain connects TRBV7-9 to TRBJ2-7; D uncertain. Germline CDR1 reads SEHNR; CDR2 reads FQNEAQ (reference sequence). CDR3 length equals 11 residues. V lost 4 bases, J lost 2 bases, and 3 bases lay in between. The whole variable domain, filled in from reference TRBV7-9 and TRBJ2-7, reads DTGVSQNPRHKITKRGQNVTFRCDPISEHNRLYWYRQTLGQGPEFLTYFQNEAQLEKSRLLSDRFSAERPKGSFSTLEIQRTEQGDSAMYLCASSSAYEQYFGPGTRLTVT.

The chain has TRBV19 and TRBJ2-1, with D possibly TRBD2 on 6 matching bases. The CDR3 is 14 residues long. With 6 bases removed from V and 4 bases from J, the gap between germline ends came to 13 bases. Germline loops: CDR1 LNHDA, CDR2 SQIVND (reference sequence). CDR3 residues: CASSVAALYNEQFF. The CDR3 DNA reads TGTGCCAGTAGCGTAGCGGCACTTTACAATGAGCAGTTCTTC.

The rearrangement uses TRBV5-4 and TRBJ1-6, with 8 bases lining up with TRBD1. V shed 0 bases, J shed 8 bases, and the junction held 7 bases outside the gene matches. CDR1 is SGHNT, CDR2 YYREEE, per germline (reference sequence). This CDR3 comprises 16 residues. CDR3 residues: CASSLGAGGFDSPLHF. DNA of the CDR3: TGTGCCAGCAGCTTGGGTGCAGGGGGCTTTGATTCACCCCTCCACTTT.

V is TRBV2 and J is TRBJ2-7, with TRBD2 matching 7 bases. The CDR3 loop spans 14 amino acids. The germline V gene encodes CDR1 SNHLY and CDR2 FYNNEI. Trimming took 4 bases from V and 2 from J; bases not matched to a gene: 5. CDR3 nucleotide sequence: TGTGCCAGCAGTGGGGCTAGCGGTCCCTACGAGCAGTACTTC. Protein: CASSGASGPYEQYF.

CDR3 coding DNA: TGTGCTAGTGGTTTGGTCGCGCGGTCAGGGGCCCCTAACTATGGCTACACCTTC. Protein product: CASGLVARSGAPNYGYTF. J is TRBJ1-2 and V is TRBV12-5; tentative D call: TRBD1 (6 bases). Trimming took 0 bases from V and 0 from J, leaving 17 bases between them. From germline, CDR1 is LGHNT and CDR2 FRNRAP. The CDR3 consists of 18 residues.

V and J are TRBV5-6 and TRBJ1-5; 8 nucleotides match TRBD1. Germline V lookup: CDR1 SGHDT, CDR2 YYEEEE. CDR3 length: 14 amino acids. V lost 2 bases and J lost 5; bases outside the gene matches: 3. The CDR3 loop reads CASSFGQGDQPQHF. The CDR3 DNA follows: TGTGCCAGCAGCTTCGGACAGGGCGATCAGCCCCAGCATTTT.

This sequence joins TRBV6-6 and TRBJ1-4; unclear D gene. V lost 10 bases and J lost 12, with 15 bases in between. Germline CDR1 and CDR2: MNHNY and SVGAGI (reference sequence). The CDR3 consists of 11 residues. The CDR3 DNA reads TGTGCCATCAGCCGGGAGAGGGAACTGTTTTTT. It translates to CAISRERELFF.

This chain uses TRBV6-5 with TRBJ2-1, with 9 bases matching TRBD2. CDR3 length: 15 amino acids. Germline CDR1 and CDR2: MNHEY and SVGAGI. Trimming removed 5 bases from V and 8 bases from J; junction bases left unmatched: 10. This chain's CDR3 is CASSTTRGGSDEQFF. The CDR3 DNA reads as TGTGCCAGCAGTACAACGCGGGGGGGCTCCGATGAGCAGTTCTTC.

In its sample, this clone was seen once. This chain joins TRBV6-6 and TRBJ2-3; D may be TRBD2 (5 bases). Trimming stripped 1 base from V and 2 bases from J, with 13 bases between. The CDR3 runs to 16 residues. Germline V gives CDR1 MNHNY, CDR2 SVGAGI (reference sequence). The DNA for the CDR3 is TGTGCCAGCAGTTACTTCCTTGCTAGCATCACAGATACGCAGTATTTT. It codes for CASSYFLASITDTQYF.

This chain joins TRBV4-1 and TRBJ1-1; D uncertain. Trimming took off 6 bases at V and 4 bases at J, with 9 bases between the two ends. Germline lookup yields CDR1 MGHRA and CDR2 YSYEKL. There are 12 residues in the CDR3. Written as DNA, the CDR3 is TGCGCCAGCAGAACGGGTGGCACTGAAGCTTTCTTT. Translated, it gives CASRTGGTEAFF.

The rearrangement links TRBV10-1 to TRBJ2-5; D ambiguous. The CDR3 has 16 residues. The germline V gene has CDR1 WNHNN and CDR2 SYGVQD (reference sequence). V gave up 5 bases and J gave up 5 bases, with 21 bases separating them. The CDR3 bases are TGCGCCAGCAGTCTCCCCGCAAGAAGCTTTCGGGAGACCCAGTACTTC. It specifies CASSLPARSFRETQYF.

This clone was seen a few times. The gene calls are TRBV10-3 and TRBJ2-2, with D tentatively TRBD2 (6 bases). Trimming cost V 2 bases and J 0 bases, with 7 bases left between them. Germline loops: CDR1 ENHRY, CDR2 SYGVKD. CDR3 length: 15 residues. CDR3 protein: CAISEGGTNTGELFF. The CDR3 DNA reads as TGTGCCATCAGTGAGGGGGGGACGAACACCGGGGAGCTGTTTTTT.

This clone was counted between two and nine times. This rearrangement joins TRBV7-2 to TRBJ2-3; D is perhaps TRBD2 (6 bases). The germline gives CDR1 SGHTA, CDR2 FQGNSA. This CDR3 contains 15 residues. V was trimmed by 7 bases and J by 0 bases, leaving 14 bases between them. The CDR3 spells CASTQSGWSTDTQYF. CDR3 coding DNA: TGTGCCAGCACCCAGAGCGGGTGGAGCACAGATACGCAGTATTTT.

This chain joins TRBV6-5 and TRBJ1-1; the D gene is possibly TRBD1 (5 bases). The CDR3 consists of 14 residues. Germline CDR1 is MNHEY and CDR2 is SVGAGI. Trimming pared 4 bases from V and 1 base from J, leaving 10 bases between. CDR3 in DNA: TGTGCCAGCAGTTCCATGACAGCGAACACTGAAGCTTTCTTT. Its protein product is CASSSMTANTEAFF.

The chain employs TRBV2 and TRBJ1-3; D is perhaps TRBD1 (5 bases). V shed 3 bases and J shed 0 bases, with 9 bases lying between them. This CDR3 comprises 15 residues. Looked up from germline, CDR1 is SNHLY and CDR2 is FYNNEI. CDR3 nucleotide sequence: TGTGCCAGCAGTGATGCGGGGCTCTCTGGAAACACCATATATTTT. Translation gives CASSDAGLSGNTIYF.

V gene TRBV15 combines with J gene TRBJ2-7, with a weak D call TRBD1 (5 bases). CDR1 and CDR2 from the germline V gene are LNHNV and YYDKDF (reference sequence). This CDR3 contains 14 residues. V dropped 0 bases and J dropped 2 bases, with 8 bases sitting between them. This CDR3 reads CATSRDTQAYEQYF. The CDR3, as DNA: TGTGCCACCAGCAGAGATACACAGGCCTACGAGCAGTACTTC.

The V call is TRBV19, the J call TRBJ1-3; 7 bases are a match to TRBD1. This CDR3 spans 15 amino acids. The J segment lost 6 bases and the V segment lost 5 bases, leaving 10 bases of the junction unmatched. Germline loops: CDR1 LNHDA, CDR2 SQIVND (reference sequence). CDR3 protein: CASSSVTGAINTIYF. In nucleotides, the CDR3 is TGTGCCAGTAGTTCCGTTACAGGGGCCATAAACACCATATATTTT.

V usage is TRBV19 and J usage is TRBJ2-5; 9 bases map to TRBD2. The CDR3 contains 15 residues. Germline V gene data show CDR1 as LNHDA and CDR2 as SQIVND (reference sequence). V dropped 6 bases and J dropped 1; count of bases not matched to a gene: 6. The CDR3 nucleotides read TGTGCCAGTAGGAAGCGGGAGGCCCTCCAAGAGACCCAGTACTTC. It translates to CASRKREALQETQYF.

V usage is TRBV6-1 and J usage is TRBJ2-3; 10 bases are shared with TRBD2. Germline CDR1 is MNHNS and CDR2 is SASEGT. This CDR3 region has 15 residues. V was pared by 4 bases and J by 5 bases, with 6 bases of the junction left unmatched. CDR3 in amino acids: CASSVERGGVDTQYF. As DNA, the CDR3 is TGTGCCAGCAGTGTGGAGCGGGGGGGGGTAGATACGCAGTATTTT.

The chain is built from TRBV6-5 and TRBJ2-2; D is possibly TRBD1 (5 bases). V lost 6 bases and J lost 9, with 8 bases in between. The CDR3 covers 11 residues. Germline V CDR1 and CDR2: MNHEY, SVGAGI. The CDR3 nucleotides read TGTGCCAGCAGGCAGGGCCGGGAGCTGTTTTTT. Translation gives CASRQGRELFF.

CDR3 amino acids: CASSPTLGQLEPLHF. For the CDR3, the DNA is TGTGCCAGCAGCCCTACTTTGGGACAGCTAGAGCCCCTCCACTTT. The V and J genes are TRBV9 and TRBJ1-6; 7 positions match TRBD1. V gave up 4 bases and J gave up 13 bases; unmatched junction bases: 14. Germline V CDR1 and CDR2: SGDLS, YYNGEE. The CDR3 runs 15 residues.

V and J are TRBV7-7 and TRBJ2-3, with 7 nucleotides matching TRBD2. The CDR3 totals 14 residues. Looked up from germline, CDR1 is SSHAT and CDR2 is FNYEAQ (reference sequence). V gave up 5 bases and J gave up 6 bases; unmatched junction bases: 8. CDR3 loop: CASSRGVGADTQYF. DNA for the CDR3: TGTGCCAGCAGCCGGGGGGTGGGTGCCGATACGCAGTATTTT.

The rearrangement uses TRBV9 and TRBJ2-1, with 7 bases lining up with TRBD1. The CDR3 extends over 17 amino acids. Looked up from germline, CDR1 is SGDLS and CDR2 is YYNGEE. Trimming cost V 0 bases and J 0 bases; bases outside gene matches: 6. This CDR3 reads CASSVGADRSSYNEQFF. The CDR3 DNA reads as TGTGCCAGCAGCGTAGGGGCGGACAGGAGCTCCTACAATGAGCAGTTCTTC.

This rearrangement joins TRBV10-3 to TRBJ1-2; TRBD1 matches at 8 bases. J lost 2 bases, V lost 2 bases, and 7 bases had no gene match. CDR3 length: 16 residues. CDR1 is ENHRY and CDR2 is SYGVKD in the germline V gene. The CDR3 sequence: CAISEGQGGRNYGYTF. Written as DNA, the CDR3 is TGTGCCATCAGTGAGGGACAGGGAGGACGGAACTATGGCTACACCTTC.